Presented here are 23 T cell receptor beta chains from one specimen sequenced in a study of T cell repertoires in cytomegalovirus infection. TCRdb itself ran the reads through MiXCR, one entry per CDR3 protein. The table lists 490,000 or so distinct CDR3 sequences, about 11% of them singletons. Input material: PBMCs. The origin of the receptors is a human donor in good health (CMV status not recorded). Some clones in this sample may be carry-over from other donors' samples.

The chain couples TRBV5-1 to TRBJ2-1, with a possible D match to TRBD1 (5 bases). Germline lookup yields CDR1 SGHRS and CDR2 YFSETQ. This CDR3 has 13 residues. V was shortened by 7 bases and J by 4 bases, with 12 bases between the two germline ends. The CDR3 here is CASHDSSYNEQFF. The CDR3 coding sequence is TGCGCCAGCCATGACAGTTCTTACAATGAGCAGTTCTTC.

The V and J genes are TRBV5-1 and TRBJ2-2; D possibly matches TRBD1 or TRBD2 (5 bases each). CDR3 length: 14 amino acids. Per the germline V gene, CDR1 is SGHRS and CDR2 is YFSETQ. The V gene lost 3 bases and the J gene lost 4 bases, with 10 bases spanning the gap. CDR3: CASSWDPSTGELFF. The CDR3 nucleotides read TGCGCCAGCAGCTGGGACCCGTCCACCGGGGAGCTGTTTTTT. The whole variable domain, filled in from reference TRBV5-1 and TRBJ2-2, reads KAGVTQTPRYLIKTRGQQVTLSCSPISGHRSVSWYQQTPGQGLQFLFEYFSETQRNKGNFPGRFSGRQFSNSRSEMNVSTLELGDSALYLCASSWDPSTGELFFGEGSRLTVL.

About this clonotype itself: This may stem from a read error, because a much larger clone lies one nucleotide away. This rearrangement joins TRBV27 to TRBJ2-5, with 14 bases that match TRBD2. This CDR3 has 18 residues. Germline lookup yields CDR1 MNHEY and CDR2 SMNVEV (reference sequence). CDR3: CACSLNSGLAGVGETQYF. For the CDR3, the DNA is TGTGCCTGCAGTTTAAATTCGGGACTAGCGGGAGTGGGGGAGACCCAGTACTTC.

The V and J genes are TRBV27 and TRBJ1-2, with D maybe TRBD1 (6 bases). This CDR3 is built from 14 residues. The V end lost 6 bases, the J end lost 5 bases, and 16 bases lay between the germline ends. The germline V gene encodes CDR1 MNHEY and CDR2 SMNVEV (reference sequence). The chain's CDR3 is CASRGRGIGYGYTF. The CDR3 coding sequence is TGTGCCAGCAGAGGCAGGGGAATTGGGTATGGCTACACCTTC.

This clonotype was counted many times. The chain is built from TRBV7-6 and TRBJ2-2; D not certain. Germline values: CDR1 SGHVS, CDR2 FNYEAQ. With 5 bases removed from V and 7 bases from J, the gap between germline ends came to 14 bases. The CDR3 length is 14 residues. The CDR3 sequence is CASSLDWDGGELFF. CDR3 DNA sequence: TGTGCCAGCAGCCTCGACTGGGATGGCGGGGAGCTGTTTTTT.

This clonotype has a count of ten or more. J is TRBJ2-7 and V is TRBV7-2; D gene unclear. Germline lookup yields CDR1 SGHTA and CDR2 FQGNSA. V dropped 0 bases and J dropped 6 bases, with 9 bases sitting between them. The CDR3 totals 13 residues. The CDR3 DNA is TGTGCCAGCAGCTTAGCGTTGACGCCCGAGCAGTACTTC. Protein: CASSLALTPEQYF. Combining the CDR3 with reference TRBV7-2 and TRBJ2-7 gives the whole variable domain GAGVSQSPSNKVTEKGKDVELRCDPISGHTALYWYRQSLGQGLEFLIYFQGNSAPDKSGLPSDRFSAERTGGSVSTLTIQRTQQEDSAVYLCASSLALTPEQYFGPGTRLTVT.

This clonotype was picked up many times. The genes are TRBV28 and TRBJ2-1; D unresolved. Looked up from germline, CDR1 is MDHEN and CDR2 is SYDVKM. The CDR3 loop spans 11 amino acids. V lost 6 bases and J 9 bases, leaving 9 bases between the germline ends. The CDR3 loop reads CASRLQSEQFF. CDR3 in DNA: TGTGCCAGCAGGTTGCAGAGTGAGCAGTTCTTC. Looking up the rest from reference TRBV28 and TRBJ2-1 gives the full variable domain: DVKVTQSSRYLVKRTGEKVFLECVQDMDHENMFWYRQDPGLGLRLIYFSYDVKMKEKGDIPEGYSVSREKKERFSLILESASTNQTSMYLCASRLQSEQFFGPGTRLTVL.

This clonotype has at least ten counts. The chain is built from TRBV2 and TRBJ1-6; 9 bases fit TRBD1. The CDR3 spans 15 residues. Germline V lookup: CDR1 SNHLY, CDR2 FYNNEI. J lost 5 bases, V lost 6 bases, and 5 bases had no gene match. For the CDR3, the DNA is TGTGCCAGCAGAGTCCGGGACAGGGATAATTCACCCCTCCACTTT. Translated, it gives CASRVRDRDNSPLHF.

This clonotype was seen ten or more times. J is TRBJ1-4 and V is TRBV15; possible D gene TRBD1, 6 bases. Germline V gives CDR1 LNHNV, CDR2 YYDKDF (reference sequence). The CDR3 has 15 amino acids. Trimming left V 4 bases short and J 4 bases short, with 13 bases between. DNA for the CDR3: TGTGCCACCAGCACCCGACAGGCGGGTAATGAAAAACTGTTTTTT. Its protein product is CATSTRQAGNEKLFF.

The chain joins TRBV7-9 to TRBJ1-2; TRBD1 agrees at 7 bases. This CDR3 has 14 residues. The germline V gene has CDR1 SEHNR and CDR2 FQNEAQ (reference sequence). The J segment lost 5 bases and the V segment lost 4 bases, leaving 7 bases of the junction unmatched. In nucleotides, the CDR3 is TGTGCCAGCAGCTCACCGACAGGGAGGTATGGCTACACCTTC. This sequence encodes CASSSPTGRYGYTF.

This clonotype was seen a few times. The chain couples TRBV19 to TRBJ2-3; perhaps TRBD2 as D (6 bases). The CDR3 consists of 14 residues. Trimming removed 5 bases from V and 10 bases from J, with 19 bases in between. The germline V gene encodes CDR1 LNHDA and CDR2 SQIVND (reference sequence). The CDR3: CASSAPGLDRSQYF. DNA for the CDR3: TGTGCCAGTAGTGCCCCGGGACTCGATCGATCGCAGTATTTT.

In its sample, this clonotype was seen many times. The chain couples TRBV28 to TRBJ2-1, with TRBD1 identical over 10 bases. V lost 5 bases and J lost 7; bases outside the gene matches: 5. Looked up from germline, CDR1 is MDHEN and CDR2 is SYDVKM. The CDR3 has 14 residues. The CDR3 DNA reads as TGTGCCAGCAGTACGGACAGGGGGAGGAATGAGCAGTTCTTC. This encodes CASSTDRGRNEQFF.

This clonotype showed up many times. The chain uses TRBV7-2 and TRBJ1-2; 11 nucleotides align to TRBD1. Germline values: CDR1 SGHTA, CDR2 FQGNSA. V shed 5 bases, J shed 6 bases, and the junction held 8 bases outside the gene matches. The CDR3 runs to 15 residues. CDR3 nucleotide sequence: TGTGCCAGCAGCCCCGGACAGGGGGCGCGGAATGGCTACACCTTC. Its translation is CASSPGQGARNGYTF.

This clonotype was seen repeatedly, ten times or more. The rearrangement links TRBV7-2 to TRBJ1-4; D remains unclear. CDR1 is SGHTA and CDR2 is FQGNSA in the germline V gene. Trimming removed 1 base from V and 8 bases from J, with 8 bases in between. The CDR3 extends over 13 amino acids. CDR3 sequence reads: CASSLVREEKLFF. CDR3 nucleotide sequence: TGTGCCAGCAGCTTAGTACGCGAGGAAAAACTGTTTTTT.

Many counts were recorded for this clonotype. The V gene is TRBV7-3, the J gene TRBJ2-2; D may correspond to TRBD1 or TRBD2 (6 bases each). Germline V CDR1 and CDR2: SGHTA, FQGTGA. This CDR3 comprises 16 residues. V shed 2 bases and J shed 0 bases, with 10 bases lying between them. Here the CDR3 DNA reads TGTGCCAGCAGCTTAGCGGAGGGGGCGAACACCGGGGAGCTGTTTTTT. It yields the protein CASSLAEGANTGELFF.

This clonotype appeared a few times. This rearrangement joins TRBV6-1 to TRBJ2-7; 10 bases match TRBD2. The CDR3 is 13 residues long. The V segment lost 6 bases and the J segment 9 bases; nucleotides outside the gene matches: 8. CDR1 is MNHNS, CDR2 SASEGT, per germline. CDR3 residues: CASRPGVAGGQYF. CDR3 nucleotide sequence: TGTGCCAGCAGGCCCGGGGTAGCGGGGGGGCAGTACTTC.

There are many counts of this clonotype. This sequence joins TRBV18 and TRBJ2-7; the D gene is possibly TRBD2 (6 bases). The CDR3 is made up of 15 amino acids. From germline, CDR1 is KGHSH and CDR2 LQKENI. V was trimmed by 5 bases and J by 0 bases, leaving 14 bases between them. The CDR3 DNA follows: TGTGCCAGCTCAGCAAGTGGGGGGAGCTCCTACGAGCAGTACTTC. Residues: CASSASGGSSYEQYF.

This clonotype was counted only a few times. J is TRBJ1-2 and V is TRBV28, with a possible D match to TRBD1 (6 bases). The CDR3 loop spans 16 amino acids. CDR1 MDHEN and CDR2 SYDVKM come from the germline V gene. V was trimmed by 2 bases and J by 0 bases, leaving 13 bases between them. The CDR3: CASSLLSRTANYGYTF. The CDR3 nucleotides are TGTGCCAGCAGTTTACTTTCTAGGACAGCTAACTATGGCTACACCTTC.

This clonotype showed up many times. The rearrangement uses TRBV10-3 and TRBJ2-1; 7 nucleotides agree with TRBD1. The V and J ends lost 0 bases and 4 bases, in that order; junction bases with no gene match: 3. Per germline, CDR1 ENHRY and CDR2 SYGVKD. The CDR3 consists of 15 residues. The chain's CDR3 is CAISESQGSYNEQFF. CDR3 nucleotide sequence: TGTGCCATCAGTGAGTCACAGGGGTCATACAATGAGCAGTTCTTC.

This clonotype has just a few counts. This chain connects TRBV3-1 to TRBJ1-2; D remains unclear. The CDR3 length is 13 residues. Germline V gene lookup returns CDR1 LGHDT and CDR2 YNNKEL (reference sequence). The V and J ends lost 3 bases and 0 bases respectively, with 5 bases between them. This CDR3 reads CASSQAANYGYTF. CDR3 DNA: TGTGCCAGCAGCCAGGCAGCTAACTATGGCTACACCTTC.

This clonotype was picked up many times. The chain has TRBV7-8 and TRBJ2-1; TRBD2 agrees at 7 bases. Germline V gene sequence: CDR1 SGHVS, CDR2 FQNEAQ. The CDR3 sequence is 14 residues long. V lost 8 bases, J lost 4 bases, and 8 bases stayed unmatched. CDR3 sequence reads: CASFPLAVYNEQFF. DNA of the CDR3: TGTGCCAGCTTTCCCCTAGCGGTATACAATGAGCAGTTCTTC.

The table lists this clonotype with many counts. Just one base apart from a much larger clone, this may be a read error. CDR3 DNA: TGTGCCAGCAGCCCGGGACTAGCGTCAGATACGCAGTATTTT. Its protein is CASSPGLASDTQYF. The J gene is TRBJ2-3, the V gene TRBV7-3, with TRBD2 matching over 10 bases. After removal of 5 bases from V and 4 bases from J, the junction contained 3 bases not matched to a gene. The V gene's germline CDR1 is SGHTA and CDR2 FQGTGA. There are 14 residues in the CDR3. Filled out from reference TRBV7-3 and TRBJ2-3, the complete variable domain reads GAGVSQTPSNKVTEKGKYVELRCDPISGHTALYWYRQSLGQGPEFLIYFQGTGAADDSGLPNDRFFAVRPEGSVSTLKIQRTERGDSAVYLCASSPGLASDTQYFGPGTRLTVL.

This clonotype was detected many times. The junction does not match germline at one end; this may be a read error. V gene TRBV6-1 combines with J gene TRBJ2-5, with 9 bases lining up with TRBD2. Germline V gene sequence: CDR1 MNHNS, CDR2 SASEGT. CDR3 length: 14 amino acids. The CDR3 DNA follows: TGTGCCAGCAGTAAAGCGGGAGGAGGAGAGACCCAGTACTTC. It encodes CASSKAGGGETQYF.